This TCR beta chain was sequenced during a study of blood T cell repertoires in COVID-19. As for the study in general: COVID-19 samples, acute and convalescent, were from the United States, Italy and Spain. T cells, B-cell-depleted T cells, or PBMCs supplied cDNA or gDNA.

As processed by the authors: Nucleated cell counts were estimated from reference gene primer amplification. Some clones are missing from TCRdb's copy, which holds only in-frame ones; the method was immunoSEQ multiplex PCR. The DNA gave D and trimming, while V, J and clone size come from that table. The table has approximately 52,000 clones, approximately 90% seen once. CDR1 is LNHDA, CDR2 SQIVND, per germline (reference sequence). Trimming left V 1 base short and J 10 bases short, with 8 bases between. The length of the CDR3 is 13 residues. The gene calls are TRBV19 and TRBJ1-6; D not resolved. This receptor was obtained from a man aged 50-60 years with acute or convalescent COVID-19. Sequences were obtained from peripheral blood. The CDR3 is CASSIGGSSPLHF. The CDR3 DNA follows: TGTGCCAGTAGTATAGGAGGGAGCTCACCCCTCCACTTT.